The entry below gives a single T cell receptor beta chain sequence along with its context. The sample belongs to a study of blood T cell repertoires in COVID-19. As for the study in general: Material from acute and convalescent COVID-19 was sourced from the United States, Italy and Spain. Sources were T cells, B-cell-depleted T cells, or PBMCs; the material itself was cDNA or gDNA.

The CDR3 runs to 15 residues. V shed 5 bases, J shed 8 bases, and the junction held 10 bases outside the gene matches. From germline, CDR1 is SEHNR and CDR2 FQNEAQ (reference sequence). In the study's own analysis: Estimated nucleated cell counts came from reference gene primer amplification. The protocol was immunoSEQ multiplex PCR, while the TCRdb copy is restricted to in-frame clones and leaves out a portion. That table is the source of V, J and clone size, and D and trimming were worked out from the DNA. Of 300,000 or so clones listed, more than 75% were seen once; the top ten hold roughly 1.6%. Sequencing input: peripheral blood. The TCR was taken from a woman aged 40 to 49 who had recovered from COVID-19. This rearrangement joins TRBV7-9 to TRBJ1-4; 8 positions match TRBD1. CDR3 DNA: TGTGCCAGCAGCAGAGACAGGGGAGGGGGAGAAAAACTGTTTTTT. Amino acid sequence: CASSRDRGGGEKLFF.